This entry is about one T cell receptor (beta chain). Its antigen remains unidentified. No base-level quality is on record; no much larger clone is a single base apart. The sample's time point label, in plain terms: baseline pretreatment blood. The label giving this sample's treatment or condition can be read as: 15 Gy SBRT to primary tumor, nephrectomy 4 weeks later. To follow tumor-enriched clonotypes, serial peripheral blood was collected from radiation-treated patients at baseline and at 2 weeks and 4 weeks after SBRT. All patients had renal cell carcinoma with clear cell pathology. The QIAamp DNA Blood Mini Kit (Qiagen) was used to prepare genomic DNA for TCR sequencing. Only samples passing all quality control checks were included in the analyses. Trimmed from V: 0 bases; trimmed from J: 9 bases; junction bases lacking a gene match: 9. From the cysteine through the phenylalanine, the CDR3 covers 15 amino acids. The sequence is cut down to CDR3 DNA, 45 bases in frame from base 1. From the germline V gene, CDR1 is SGHDT and CDR2 is YYEEEE.

The data were taken from a study of radiation and T cells in renal cell carcinoma (dated by TCRdb to 2020 to 2021). Describing the broader study: Samples were obtained from a clinical trial, in which 15 Gy stereotactic body radiation therapy was delivered to primary renal cell carcinomas and nephrectomy was performed 4 weeks later. TCR beta sequencing covered 50 to 55 samples in total, comprising some 25 tumors and roughly 27 peripheral blood samples. In the roughly 49 samples combined, fewer than 5 million unique CDR3 nucleotide sequences were found, encoding about 2,700,000 unique CDR3 amino acid sequences. The research as a whole found: In blood, the top tumor clonotypes increased between baseline and 2 weeks post-radiation and then shrank by 4 weeks, which suggests that tumor-resident clones expanded only transiently. Because the trial had a single-armed design, the trial could not examine how radiation dose or scheduling affected the TCR repertoire. Changes in the blood repertoire were not tracked past 4 weeks after treatment. Because no pretreatment tumor biopsies were available, whether clonotypes were present in the tumor at baseline could not be determined.

TCR beta libraries were generated from genomic DNA with the immunoSEQ kit, following the manufacturer's recommendations. For library preparation, a first multiplex PCR was performed with proprietary primers, followed by a second PCR in which unique barcodes were added, and bead cleanups were performed after each round. A kit-provided positive control reaction and a negative control reaction were included in every sample batch. The final libraries underwent checking on an Agilent 4200 TapeStation D1000 ScreenTape, volumetric pooling, and quantification by qPCR. Sequencing was performed on an Illumina NextSeq500 with a MidOutput 150-cycle cartridge, and 156 Read1 and 15 Index1 cycles were run with kit custom primers. The pooled library was loaded at about 0.93 pM with roughly 20% PhiX control spiked in. The authors' pipeline ran thus. The vendor-processed data were analyzed in R, and a clonotype was defined as all T cells that share the same CDR3 nucleotide sequence. In the clone abundance analyses, frequencies in each sample were normalized to that sample's 10,000 most abundant clones. Before analysis, public T cell clones were removed, and these numbered fewer than six per sample on average. A difference in abundance of at least 32-fold between compartments was used to define tumor-enriched and baseline blood-enriched clonotypes. Clonotypes expanded or contracted between blood time points were identified with a beta-binomial differential abundance model. The Baroni-Urbani and Buser coefficient was used to measure tumor-blood repertoire similarity, and groups were compared with two-tailed Wilcoxon tests in R. TCRdb stores this immuneACCESS table with in-frame sequences only. Part of the clones is absent; in the studies checked, under half of the shortfall reflects unresolved V genes, and no reason is known for the rest. V and J calls and clone size are those listed in that table; D and trimming were worked out from the DNA. The sample table shows 140,000 or so clones, and roughly 88% are seen once. The ten top clones hold approximately 12% of the sample.

The source of this sequence is a woman aged 45-65 years with renal cell carcinoma. The V gene is TRBV5-6 and the J gene is TRBJ2-5; 9 bases in the junction line up with TRBD2. This specimen consisted of blood, obtained from a patient whose treatment included radiotherapy and nephrectomy. This receptor carries the CDR3 CASSLGSGGFEAQYF. The nucleotide sequence is given as TGTGCCAGCAGCTTGGGTAGCGGGGGATTTGAGGCCCAGTACTTC.